Listed below are T cell receptor beta chains from one sample, sequenced in a study of Ad26.COV2.S vaccination and SARS-CoV-2 variants. Clones were read by immunoSEQ multiplex PCR, and TCRdb kept only the in-frame ones, dropping some. The sample includes around 400,000 clones, 83% of them seen just once. The sample was peripheral blood, taken in a trial of Ad26.COV2.S vaccine versus placebo. The receptors stem from a person between 18 and 60 years old who received the Ad26.COV2.S COVID-19 vaccine or a placebo. Each CDR3 is given with its conserved first and last residue. Each record gives: J gene, D gene, V gene, clone size, CDR3 DNA, CDR3 protein. A D gene is named only where the DNA matches it firmly. Clone size is not always given. Where it is, it says once, few, many or a class for expanded clones.

j_call: TRBJ2-6
d_call: NA
v_call: TRBV18
clone_size: NA
cdr3_nt: TGTGCCAGCTCATCCGAACTCTCTGGGGCCAACGTCCTGACTTTC
cdr3_aa: CASSSELSGANVLTF

j_call: TRBJ2-7
d_call: TRBD1
v_call: TRBV2
clone_size: NA
cdr3_nt: TGTGCCACCCGGGACAGGGCCCCTCGGCAGTACTTC
cdr3_aa: CATRDRAPRQYF

j_call: TRBJ2-2
d_call: NA
v_call: TRBV24-1
clone_size: once
cdr3_nt: TGTGCCACCAGTGATTTGCAAGGGGTTGGAACCAGGGAGCTGTTTTTT
cdr3_aa: CATSDLQGVGTRELFF

j_call: TRBJ1-4
d_call: NA
v_call: TRBV5-1
clone_size: NA
cdr3_nt: TGCGCCAGCAGCTTGTTACGGGGGGCTAATGAAAAACTGTTTTTT
cdr3_aa: CASSLLRGANEKLFF

j_call: TRBJ2-5
d_call: TRBD2
v_call: TRBV11-3
clone_size: NA
cdr3_nt: TGTGCCAGCAGTCCCCCCCGGGAGGCGGAGACCCAGTACTTC
cdr3_aa: CASSPPREAETQYF

j_call: TRBJ1-2
d_call: NA
v_call: TRBV9
clone_size: NA
cdr3_nt: TGTGCCAGCAGCCCCCCAACTAACTATGGCTACACCTTC
cdr3_aa: CASSPPTNYGYTF

j_call: TRBJ1-1
d_call: NA
v_call: TRBV7-6
clone_size: once
cdr3_nt: TGTGCCAGCAGCTTAGTGGCGAATCTGGGCACTGAAGCTTTCTTT
cdr3_aa: CASSLVANLGTEAFF

j_call: TRBJ2-3
d_call: NA
v_call: TRBV9
clone_size: NA
cdr3_nt: TGTGCCAGCAGCGAGGGTAGTTCAGATACGCAGTATTTT
cdr3_aa: CASSEGSSDTQYF

j_call: TRBJ1-2
d_call: NA
v_call: TRBV6-2/TRBV6-3
clone_size: NA
cdr3_nt: TGTGCCAGCAGCCGCTCCAGGGCGAATGGCTACACCTTC
cdr3_aa: CASSRSRANGYTF

j_call: TRBJ2-1
d_call: NA
v_call: TRBV2
clone_size: NA
cdr3_nt: TGTGCCAGCAGTGTATACTGGAACTCCTACAATGAGCAGTTCTTC
cdr3_aa: CASSVYWNSYNEQFF

j_call: TRBJ2-1
d_call: NA
v_call: TRBV2
clone_size: once
cdr3_nt: TGTGCCAGCAGTGCTAGAGGGATTCCTTCGGAGCAGTTCTTC
cdr3_aa: CASSARGIPSEQFF

j_call: TRBJ1-1
d_call: NA
v_call: TRBV10-3
clone_size: NA
cdr3_nt: TGTGCCATCAGTGAGTCGAAGGGCCCGAACACTGAAGCTTTCTTT
cdr3_aa: CAISESKGPNTEAFF

j_call: TRBJ1-2
d_call: NA
v_call: TRBV4-1
clone_size: NA
cdr3_nt: TGCGCCAGCAGCCAAGGACAGAAGCCCTATGGCTACACCTTC
cdr3_aa: CASSQGQKPYGYTF

j_call: TRBJ1-1
d_call: TRBD1
v_call: TRBV6-5
clone_size: NA
cdr3_nt: TGTGCCAGCAACCAGAGACAGGGCTATGAAGCTTTCTTT
cdr3_aa: CASNQRQGYEAFF

j_call: TRBJ2-5
d_call: NA
v_call: TRBV24-1
clone_size: NA
cdr3_nt: TGTGCCACCAGTGGGGCCCGGGCAGGGGAGTATGGGACCCAGTACTTC
cdr3_aa: CATSGARAGEYGTQYF

j_call: TRBJ2-2
d_call: TRBD1
v_call: TRBV3-1/TRBV3-2
clone_size: NA
cdr3_nt: TGTGCCAGTGGACAGGGTAATACCGGGGAGCTGTTTTTT
cdr3_aa: CASGQGNTGELFF

j_call: TRBJ1-1
d_call: NA
v_call: TRBV7-2
clone_size: NA
cdr3_nt: TGTGCCAGCAGTTCCCGGCCAGGCACTGAAGCTTTCTTT
cdr3_aa: CASSSRPGTEAFF

j_call: TRBJ2-2
d_call: NA
v_call: TRBV5-1
clone_size: NA
cdr3_nt: TGCGCCAGCAGCGGGGGCCGTGCGAACACCGGGGAGCTGTTTTTT
cdr3_aa: CASSGGRANTGELFF

j_call: TRBJ1-5
d_call: TRBD1
v_call: TRBV7-2
clone_size: NA
cdr3_nt: TGTGCCAGCAGCGAACAAGGACAGGGGCCTGGGCAGCCCCAGCATTTT
cdr3_aa: CASSEQGQGPGQPQHF

j_call: TRBJ2-3
d_call: TRBD1
v_call: TRBV12-5
clone_size: NA
cdr3_nt: TGTGCTAGTGGTGGACAGGGAGGAGATACGCAGTATTTT
cdr3_aa: CASGGQGGDTQYF

j_call: TRBJ2-2
d_call: NA
v_call: TRBV12-5
clone_size: NA
cdr3_nt: TGTGCTAGTGGTTTGGGGGGAACCGGGGAGCTGTTTTTT
cdr3_aa: CASGLGGTGELFF

j_call: TRBJ2-1
d_call: NA
v_call: TRBV24-1
clone_size: once
cdr3_nt: TGTGCCACCAGCCTTGGGTCTCTGAACTATGAGCAGTTCTTC
cdr3_aa: CATSLGSLNYEQFF

j_call: TRBJ1-5
d_call: TRBD1
v_call: TRBV7-7
clone_size: NA
cdr3_nt: TGTGCCAGCAGCTTATTGCCACAGGGGAATCAGCCCCAGCATTTT
cdr3_aa: CASSLLPQGNQPQHF

j_call: TRBJ2-3
d_call: TRBD1
v_call: TRBV5-1
clone_size: NA
cdr3_nt: TGCGCCAGCAGCGGTCGGACAGGGGAAGCAGATACGCAGTATTTT
cdr3_aa: CASSGRTGEADTQYF